The entry that follows covers one TCR beta chain sequence. Its antigen is undetermined. The data derive from a study of cytomegalovirus exposure and HLA in healthy donors. Notes on the study in general: It was shown in a later analysis that HLA-associated TCR beta chains were more clonally expanded than other, equally common chains. Associated with HLA alleles at 0.05 false discovery rate in a later analysis were fewer than 20,000 TCR beta sequences.

The PCR contained 60 Vbeta and 13 Jbeta primers. The table came from immunoSEQ multiplex PCR; TCRdb's copy has only in-frame clones and leaves some out. The repertoire has 150,000 or so clones, over 65% of them found once; the top ten carry 3% to 3.5%. Sequenced material: PBMCs. The source is a woman in her thirties or forties in good health and CMV-seronegative.

The CDR3 spells CASSQWTDYEQYF. CDR3 in DNA: TGCGCCAGCAGCCAATGGACAGACTACGAGCAGTACTTC. The chain combines TRBV4-1 with TRBJ2-7; maybe TRBD1 (6 bases). Germline V gives CDR1 MGHRA, CDR2 YSYEKL. V lost 2 bases and J 3 bases, leaving 8 bases between the germline ends. This CDR3 is 13 amino acids long.